Sequencing of this T cell receptor beta chain was carried out in a study of cytomegalovirus exposure and HLA in healthy donors. Broader study findings: After further analysis at a later stage, roughly 16,000 TCR beta sequences were associated with HLA alleles at 0.05 false discovery rate.

Researchers ran the PCR with 60 Vbeta and 13 Jbeta primers. TCRdb's table, derived via immunoSEQ multiplex PCR, lists solely in-frame clones and lacks some. The sample yields over 85,000 clones, 65% to 75% seen once. This CDR3 has 15 amino acids. Trimming removed 6 bases from V and 6 bases from J, with 20 bases in between. Germline V gene data show CDR1 as MGHRA and CDR2 as YSYEKL. With regard to this clone: Its antigen is unknown.

Sample: PBMCs. This clonotype was sampled from a man under 40 in good health and CMV-seronegative. V is TRBV4-1 and J is TRBJ1-2, with D uncertain. CDR3 residues: CASRPPTGRFHGYTF. The CDR3 nucleotides read TGCGCCAGCAGACCTCCGACGGGAAGATTCCATGGCTACACCTTC.